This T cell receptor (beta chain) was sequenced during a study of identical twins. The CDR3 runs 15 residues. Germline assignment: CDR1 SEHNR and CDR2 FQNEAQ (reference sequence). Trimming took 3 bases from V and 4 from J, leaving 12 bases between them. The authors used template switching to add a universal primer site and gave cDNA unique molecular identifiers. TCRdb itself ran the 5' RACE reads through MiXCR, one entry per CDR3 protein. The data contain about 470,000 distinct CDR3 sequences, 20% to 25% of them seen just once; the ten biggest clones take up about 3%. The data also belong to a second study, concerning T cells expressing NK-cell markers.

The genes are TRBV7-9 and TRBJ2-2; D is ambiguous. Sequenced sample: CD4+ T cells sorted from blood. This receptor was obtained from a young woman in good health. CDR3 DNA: TGTGCCAGCAGCTTCGGACGGGCCCGCACCGGGGAGCTGTTTTTT. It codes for CASSFGRARTGELFF.